This T cell receptor (beta chain) was recorded in a study of CD8+ T cells in alopecia areata (dated by TCRdb to between 2018 and 2020). About the study as a whole: Treated patients were enrolled in an open-label pilot trial of oral tofacitinib, 5 to 10 mg twice daily, for moderate-to-severe alopecia areata. High-throughput TCRbeta sequencing was used to examine T cell clonal expansion in alopecia areata in both the C3H/HeJ mouse model and human patients. Tofacitinib was given for 6 to 18 months, followed by 6 months of follow-up off drug to assess delayed response and recurrence. Scalp clonality was compared across normal scalp (n=4), patchy alopecia areata scalp (n=8), and alopecia totalis/universalis scalp (n=8). Scalp tissue and sorted CD4+ and CD8+ peripheral blood T cells from patchy and totalis/universalis alopecia areata patients and from healthy controls were covered by human TCRbeta sequencing. In treated patients, disease severity was measured using the SALT score, which gives the percentage of scalp surface area affected. TCRbeta CDR3 regions were amplified by immunoSEQ multiplex PCR with 35 Vbeta forward and 13 Jbeta reverse primers. Biopsies were taken from tofacitinib-treated patients at baseline and at 4 and 24 weeks of treatment, and a later scalp biopsy was taken in several of the tofacitinib-treated patients. RNA came from the PAXgene miRNA kit for fixed scalp, the miRNeasy kit for PBMCs, and the RNeasy kit for mouse skin.

The CDR3 has 14 amino acids, counting the end cysteine and phenylalanine. Only the CDR3 DNA is retained, 42 bases long and in frame from the first base. As encoded in the germline V gene (reference sequence), CDR1 is MNHEY while CDR2 is SMNVEV. Deletion took 2 bases off V and 4 bases off J, with a span of 11 bases between the germline ends. Libraries were built with the immunoSEQ multiplex PCR assay. For TCR sequencing, RNA was extracted from every sample and reverse transcribed into cDNA to serve as template. First-strand cDNA was synthesized using SuperScript III with a 2:1 mix of oligo-dT and random hexamers. A synthetic immune receptor repertoire was used to assess amplification bias, and residual bias was removed computationally. Regarding the original processing steps: Raw reads were preprocessed to remove errors, and CDR3 was defined according to IMGT conventions as the region from the conserved cysteine to phenylalanine. Clonality was computed as 1 minus the Shannon entropy, with the entropy normalized by log2 of the number of productive unique TCRs. Whether each scalp clone was CD4 or CD8 was inferred by checking scalp TCRbeta sequences against the CD4 and CD8 repertoires from sorted blood. TCRdb took this table from immuneACCESS and kept in-frame rearrangements with V and J called. Such tables lack part of the clones; where checked against another copy, unresolved V genes explain under half of the gap, and the rest is unexplained. V and J calls and clone size are copied from that table; D and trimming were computed from the DNA. This sample lists more than 150,000 clones; approximately 51% were detected once. The leading ten clones occupy 9.5% to 13% of the sample.

On this clone: No cognate antigen has been identified for it. No much larger clone exists at a distance of one base, and base qualities are not known.

The sample's treatment or condition label is to be understood as: oral pan-JAK inhibitor, 5-10 mg twice daily. Lesional scalp punch biopsies and peripheral blood were obtained from alopecia areata patients. PBMCs were isolated by density centrifugation and stained for CD3, CD4 and CD8, and CD4+ and CD8+ T cells were sorted on a FACSAria. Points the paper makes about the study in general: Lesional scalp, especially in alopecia totalis/universalis, showed higher clonality and more expanded CD8+ clones than normal scalp, suggesting antigenic drive. Unlike mouse skin, where gammadelta T cells dominate, normal human skin contains resident alphabeta T cells that get sequenced too, which complicates analysis of the scalp TCR repertoire. Many expanded lesional clones were found to persist in scalp and blood during tofacitinib treatment, and relapse after treatment cessation may be partly explained by this persistence. Compared with mice, TCR sequences shared between patients were less clear, possibly partly because of HLA diversity across the patient population. The treated cohort was small, with a single nonresponder, so links between baseline CD8+ expansion and response need larger studies. Tofacitinib significantly lowered scalp clonality and the number of expanded CD8+ clones among the top 100 scalp clones.

Here the sequenced sample was CD8+ T cells sorted from blood, taken at week 52, from a patient treated with tofacitinib. This TCR came from a human donor with alopecia areata. The chain is assembled from TRBV27 and TRBJ1-2; no D gene can be assigned with confidence. The CDR3 amino acid sequence is: CASSLGPAGYGYTF. The nucleotides are TGTGCCAGCAGTTTAGGGCCCGCCGGCTATGGCTACACCTTC.